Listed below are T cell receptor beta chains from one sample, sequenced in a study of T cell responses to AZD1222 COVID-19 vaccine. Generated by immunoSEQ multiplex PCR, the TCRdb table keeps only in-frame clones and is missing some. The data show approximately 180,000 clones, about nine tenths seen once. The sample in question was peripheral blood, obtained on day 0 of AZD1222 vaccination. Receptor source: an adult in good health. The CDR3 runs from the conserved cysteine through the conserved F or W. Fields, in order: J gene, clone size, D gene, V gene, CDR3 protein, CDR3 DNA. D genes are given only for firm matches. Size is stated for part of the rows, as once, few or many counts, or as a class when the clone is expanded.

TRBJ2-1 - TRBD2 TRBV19 CASSMASGPGNEQFF TGTGCCAGTAGTATGGCTAGCGGGCCGGGGAATGAGCAGTTCTTC
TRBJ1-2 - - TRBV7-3 CASSLEPRVGGYTF TGTGCCAGCAGCTTAGAACCCAGGGTCGGCGGCTACACCTTC
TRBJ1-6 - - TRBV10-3 CAISDRVIRNSPLHF TGTGCCATCAGTGATAGGGTCATTAGAAATTCACCCCTCCACTTT
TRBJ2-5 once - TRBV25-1 CASKGGVAQETQYF TGTGCCAGCAAGGGTGGAGTGGCCCAAGAGACCCAGTACTTC
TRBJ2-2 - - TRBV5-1 CASSLDAGMGGELFF TGCGCCAGCAGCTTGGATGCCGGGATGGGCGGGGAGCTGTTTTTT
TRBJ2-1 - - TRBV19 CASSGGGGPIYNEQFF TGTGCCAGTAGTGGGGGCGGCGGGCCCATCTACAATGAGCAGTTCTTC
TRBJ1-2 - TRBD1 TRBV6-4 CASSDSYRGGTHGYTF TGTGCCAGCAGTGACTCTTACAGGGGAGGTACGCATGGCTACACCTTC
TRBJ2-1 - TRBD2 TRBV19 CASSTSGRGNEQFF TGTGCCAGTAGTACTAGCGGGAGGGGAAATGAGCAGTTCTTC
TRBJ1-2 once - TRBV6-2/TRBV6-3 CASSPGANYGYTF TGTGCCAGCAGCCCGGGAGCTAACTATGGCTACACCTTC
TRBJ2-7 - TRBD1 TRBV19 CASSVGQGTNEQYF TGTGCCAGTAGTGTCGGACAGGGTACCAACGAGCAGTACTTC
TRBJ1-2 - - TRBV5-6 CASSLDDRSVYGYTF TGTGCCAGCAGCTTGGACGACAGATCAGTATATGGCTACACCTTC
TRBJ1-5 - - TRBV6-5 CASSYMSNQPQHF TGTGCCAGCAGTTATATGAGCAATCAGCCCCAGCATTTT
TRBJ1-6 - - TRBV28 CASSFGRRGSPLHF TGTGCCAGCAGTTTCGGGCGCAGGGGTTCACCCCTCCACTTT
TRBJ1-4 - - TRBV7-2 CASSLGRAGANEKLFF TGTGCCAGCAGCTTAGGGCGGGCAGGGGCTAATGAAAAACTGTTTTTT
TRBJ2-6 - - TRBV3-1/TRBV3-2 CASSPPHRGHGANVLTF TGTGCCAGCAGCCCTCCCCACCGGGGGCACGGGGCCAACGTCCTGACTTTC
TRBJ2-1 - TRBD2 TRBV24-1 CATSRAGGPNEQFF TGTGCCACCAGTAGGGCGGGAGGGCCCAATGAGCAGTTCTTC
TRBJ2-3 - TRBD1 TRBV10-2 CASSESTGGLGADTQYF TGCGCCAGCAGTGAGTCAACAGGGGGCCTTGGGGCAGATACGCAGTATTTT
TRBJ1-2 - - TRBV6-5 CASSYSLGLADGYTF TGTGCCAGCAGTTACTCTCTGGGATTGGCTGATGGCTACACCTTC
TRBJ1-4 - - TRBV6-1 CASREGGTNEKLFF TGTGCCAGCAGAGAAGGGGGAACTAATGAAAAACTGTTTTTT
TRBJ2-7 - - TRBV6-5 CASGLRGYEQYF TGTGCCAGCGGTTTAAGGGGATACGAGCAGTACTTC
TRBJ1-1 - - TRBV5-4 CASSLTGAEAFF TGTGCCAGCAGCTTAACTGGGGCTGAAGCTTTCTTT
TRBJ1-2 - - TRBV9 CASSPRGSRANYGYTF TGTGCCAGCAGCCCACGGGGGTCAAGAGCTAACTATGGCTACACCTTC
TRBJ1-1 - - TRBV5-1 CASSSQGSTEAFF TGCGCCAGCAGCTCGCAGGGAAGCACTGAAGCTTTCTTT
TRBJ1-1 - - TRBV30 CAWSVSANTEAFF TGTGCCTGGAGTGTATCTGCTAACACTGAAGCTTTCTTT
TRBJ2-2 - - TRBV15 CATSRTWSAGPNTGELFF TGTGCCACCAGCAGAACCTGGAGTGCTGGGCCGAACACCGGGGAGCTGTTTTTT
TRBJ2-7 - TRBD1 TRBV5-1 CASSSYGQGYEQYF TGCGCCAGCAGCTCCTATGGACAGGGCTACGAGCAGTACTTC
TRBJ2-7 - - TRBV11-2 CASSFRAPSSYEQYF TGTGCCAGCAGCTTCAGGGCCCCGAGCTCCTACGAGCAGTACTTC
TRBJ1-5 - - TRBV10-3 CAISEFGDLQPQHF TGTGCCATCAGTGAGTTCGGGGATCTTCAGCCCCAGCATTTT
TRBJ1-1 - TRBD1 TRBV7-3 CASSRQGQGAAFF TGTGCCAGCAGCCGCCAAGGACAGGGGGCTGCTTTCTTT